These 28 T cell receptor beta chains share one sample of origin, sequenced in a study of T cells in localized non-small cell lung cancer. The assay was immunoSEQ multiplex PCR, and TCRdb's table has in-frame clones only and misses some. The sample lists under 40,000 clones, under 90% occurring once. This sample comprised peripheral blood, obtained before any cancer treatment. The receptors were sampled from a male donor at least 60 years old with stage III lung adenocarcinoma.

The chain couples TRBV6-1 to TRBJ2-3; no definite D call. This CDR3 has 14 amino acids. Trimming shortened V by 4 bases and J by 5 bases, and 13 bases separated the two germline ends. In germline, CDR1 is MNHNS, CDR2 SASEGT. The CDR3 region is CASSATTSLDTQYF. The CDR3 coding sequence is TGTGCCAGCAGTGCCACTACTTCTCTAGATACGCAGTATTTT.

This chain uses TRBV29-1 with TRBJ2-7, with a weak D call TRBD1 (5 bases). Trimming took 6 bases from V and 6 from J, leaving 9 bases between them. There are 10 residues in the CDR3. Germline V gene data show CDR1 as SQVTM and CDR2 as ANQGSEA. CDR3 sequence reads: CSVATGEQYF. Here the CDR3 DNA reads TGCAGCGTCGCAACAGGCGAGCAGTACTTC.

The V gene is TRBV30, the J gene TRBJ1-2; no reliable D call. The CDR3 consists of 14 residues. V was pared by 0 bases and J by 2 bases, with 10 bases between. From germline, CDR1 is GTSNPN and CDR2 SVGIG (reference sequence). In DNA form, the CDR3 reads TGTGCCTGGAGTGTACAAGACGGAAACTATGGCTACACCTTC. Its protein product is CAWSVQDGNYGYTF.

This chain connects TRBV28 to TRBJ2-1; D gene unclear. The CDR3 runs 13 residues. V lost 7 bases and J lost 5, with 12 bases in between. The germline V gene encodes CDR1 MDHEN and CDR2 SYDVKM. The CDR3 coding sequence is TGTGCCAGCACCCTCACCCGAGACAATGAGCAGTTCTTC. Its translation is CASTLTRDNEQFF.

A single count supports this clone. The chain carries TRBV5-4 and TRBJ1-1; the match to TRBD1 covers 9 bases. Germline V gene sequence: CDR1 SGHNT, CDR2 YYREEE (reference sequence). The CDR3 extends over 14 amino acids. Losses at the gene ends were 2 bases for V and 7 bases for J; bases not matched to a gene: 6. CDR3 coding DNA: TGTGCCAGCAGCTTTGACAGGGGGAAAAGTGAAGCTTTCTTT. Translated, it gives CASSFDRGKSEAFF.

The J gene is TRBJ2-3, the V gene TRBV7-9; D gene ambiguous. This CDR3 spans 12 amino acids. Trimming shortened V by 1 base and J by 6 bases, and 5 bases separated the two germline ends. Germline-derived CDR1 and CDR2 are SEHNR and FQNEAQ (reference sequence). CDR3: CASSLVGDTQYF. The DNA for the CDR3 is TGTGCCAGCAGCTTAGTTGGGGATACGCAGTATTTT. Full variable domain (remainder filled in from reference TRBV7-9 and TRBJ2-3): DTGVSQNPRHKITKRGQNVTFRCDPISEHNRLYWYRQTLGQGPEFLTYFQNEAQLEKSRLLSDRFSAERPKGSFSTLEIQRTEQGDSAMYLCASSLVGDTQYFGPGTRLTVL.

The V and J genes are TRBV19 and TRBJ2-6; D ambiguous. The V and J ends lost 10 bases and 0 bases respectively, with 13 bases between them. CDR1 and CDR2 (germline): LNHDA, SQIVND (reference sequence). CDR3 length equals 15 residues. CDR3 nucleotides: TGTGCCACCAGCCTTATGGGCTCTGGGGCCAACGTCCTGACTTTC. The encoded protein is CATSLMGSGANVLTF.

This clone occurred once. V gene TRBV7-9 combines with J gene TRBJ2-7, with TRBD2 matching 10 bases. The CDR3 is 14 residues long. Germline V CDR1 and CDR2: SEHNR, FQNEAQ (reference sequence). The trim removed 4 bases at V and 3 bases at J, leaving 3 bases unmatched. In nucleotides, the CDR3 is TGTGCCAGCAGCTCTGCTAGCGGGAGCTACGAGCAGTACTTC. Translated: CASSSASGSYEQYF.

Concerning this clone itself: Other DNA variants within this sample encode the same CDR3. The rearrangement links TRBV5-1 to TRBJ1-3; 7 bases are a match to TRBD1. CDR1 SGHRS and CDR2 YFSETQ come from the germline V gene. The CDR3 sequence is 14 residues long. V gave up 3 bases and J gave up 1 base; unmatched junction bases: 1. The CDR3 DNA is TGCGCCAGCAGCTCACAGGGGTCTGGAAACACCATATATTTT. Its protein is CASSSQGSGNTIYF.

CDR3 sequence: CASKGDSSYEQYF. The CDR3 DNA is TGCGCCAGCAAAGGGGACAGTTCCTACGAGCAGTACTTC. V is TRBV5-1 and J is TRBJ2-7, with 7 nucleotides matching TRBD1. Germline V lookup: CDR1 SGHRS, CDR2 YFSETQ. The ends lost 6 bases at V and 1 base at J; junction bases unmatched: 4. This CDR3 is built from 13 residues. Based on the CDR3 plus reference TRBV5-1 and TRBJ2-7, the full variable domain is KAGVTQTPRYLIKTRGQQVTLSCSPISGHRSVSWYQQTPGQGLQFLFEYFSETQRNKGNFPGRFSGRQFSNSRSEMNVSTLELGDSALYLCASKGDSSYEQYFGPGTRLTVT.

This chain connects TRBV7-9 to TRBJ2-3; possible D gene TRBD1, 6 bases. The CDR3 consists of 15 residues. V was cut by 0 bases and J by 1 base, with 8 bases left in between. Germline assignment: CDR1 SEHNR and CDR2 FQNEAQ (reference sequence). The CDR3 reads CASSLAKGGTDTQYF. The DNA of the CDR3 is TGTGCCAGCAGCTTAGCGAAGGGGGGCACAGATACGCAGTATTTT.

The CDR3: CSAREGYEQYF. For the CDR3, the DNA is TGCAGTGCTAGAGAGGGCTACGAGCAGTACTTC. The chain combines TRBV20-1 with TRBJ2-7, with D uncertain. CDR1 DFQATT and CDR2 SNEGSKA come from the germline V gene (reference sequence). The V end was cut by 0 bases, the J end by 3 bases, with 3 bases between. The CDR3 length is 11 residues.

The table lists this clone with a few counts. V is TRBV7-9 and J is TRBJ2-1; unclear D gene. V shed 1 base and J shed 6 bases, with 7 bases lying between them. This CDR3 is 13 amino acids long. The germline CDR1 and CDR2 sequences are SEHNR and FQNEAQ (reference sequence). The CDR3 reads CASSLEFGNEQFF. The CDR3 DNA is TGTGCCAGCAGCTTAGAGTTTGGCAATGAGCAGTTCTTC.

J is TRBJ2-1 and V is TRBV4-1; 12 nucleotides agree with TRBD1. Germline V gene data show CDR1 as MGHRA and CDR2 as YSYEKL. J was trimmed by 6 bases and V by 0 bases; bases with no gene match: 6. There are 17 residues in the CDR3. CDR3 bases: TGCGCCAGCAGCCAAGATCCGGGACAGGGGGCCGGCAATGAGCAGTTCTTC. Its protein is CASSQDPGQGAGNEQFF.

This sequence joins TRBV6-4 and TRBJ1-1; D is undetermined. V was shortened by 3 bases and J by 4 bases, with 9 bases between the two germline ends. Germline V gene data show CDR1 as MRHNA and CDR2 as SNTAGT. CDR3 size: 13 residues. This chain's CDR3 is CASSDLACTEAFF. In nucleotides, the CDR3 is TGTGCCAGCAGTGATTTAGCGTGCACTGAAGCTTTCTTT.

This clone was recorded only once. The rearrangement joins TRBV14 to TRBJ1-3; D is unclear. The V gene lost 0 bases and the J gene lost 2 bases, with 11 bases spanning the gap. This CDR3 comprises 16 residues. Germline loops: CDR1 SGHDN, CDR2 FVKESK. The CDR3 DNA sequence: TGTGCCAGCAGCCAAGATACCGGGCTGGCTGGAAACACCATATATTTT. Translation: CASSQDTGLAGNTIYF.

V is TRBV21-1 and J is TRBJ2-2; the table calls TRBD2, which could not be checked here. TRBV21-1 is classified as a pseudogene. The CDR3 spans 17 residues. The CDR3 region is CASSPSGGVDKGGELFF. DNA of the CDR3: TGTGCCAGCAGCCCTTCTGGGGGGGTGGATAAGGGCGGGGAGCTGTTTTTT.

The rearrangement links TRBV7-9 to TRBJ1-4, with D possibly being TRBD1 (5 bases). Trimming took 7 bases from V and 3 from J, leaving 15 bases between them. The CDR3 contains 15 residues. Germline CDR1 SEHNR, CDR2 FQNEAQ (reference sequence). The CDR3 DNA sequence: TGTGCCAGCAATCGGAGGGGTACGGCTAATGAAAAACTGTTTTTT. Translating it yields CASNRRGTANEKLFF.

The V call is TRBV6-5, the J call TRBJ2-5; D possibly matches TRBD1 or TRBD2 (5 bases each). The CDR3 spans 15 residues. Deletions cut 0 bases from V and 4 bases from J, with 12 bases between. Germline CDR1 and CDR2: MNHEY and SVGAGI. As DNA, the CDR3 is TGTGCCAGCAGTTACTCGAGAGGGGTGGGAGAGACCCAGTACTTC. Protein product: CASSYSRGVGETQYF.

The chain combines TRBV4-1 with TRBJ2-1; D perhaps matches TRBD2 (5 bases). The germline gives CDR1 MGHRA, CDR2 YSYEKL. V lost 7 bases and J 5 bases, leaving 12 bases between the germline ends. This CDR3 comprises 13 residues. The CDR3 is CASNPGYNNEQFF. As DNA, the CDR3 is TGCGCCAGCAACCCGGGATACAACAATGAGCAGTTCTTC.

The rearrangement links TRBV7-2 to TRBJ2-1; no firm D call. The V end was cut by 6 bases, the J end by 10 bases, with 16 bases between. CDR1 is SGHTA and CDR2 is FQGNSA in the germline V gene. This CDR3 region has 13 residues. CDR3 amino acids: CASRDEWVREQFF. CDR3 nucleotide sequence: TGTGCCAGCAGGGATGAATGGGTACGGGAGCAGTTCTTC.

The chain recombines TRBV19 with TRBJ1-4, with TRBD1 as a possible D gene (5 bases). With 5 bases removed from V and 8 bases from J, the gap between germline ends came to 15 bases. This CDR3 region has 14 residues. Germline CDR1 is LNHDA and CDR2 is SQIVND (reference sequence). CDR3 amino acids: CASSGGTGAEKLFF. The CDR3 nucleotides are TGTGCCAGTAGTGGGGGGACTGGCGCCGAAAAACTGTTTTTT.

This clone came up once. The chain carries TRBV7-9 and TRBJ1-1; D is unresolved. The V end was cut by 5 bases, the J end by 1 base, with 11 bases between. This CDR3 region has 14 residues. In germline, CDR1 is SEHNR, CDR2 FQNEAQ (reference sequence). The CDR3 sequence is CASSDSKKNTEAFF. CDR3 sequence (DNA): TGTGCCAGCAGCGATAGTAAGAAGAACACTGAAGCTTTCTTT.

About this clone: This specimen includes other DNA sequences encoding the same CDR3. The chain is built from TRBV5-1 and TRBJ2-3; D is possibly TRBD1 (5 bases). The CDR3 runs 14 residues. CDR1 and CDR2 (germline): SGHRS, YFSETQ. Trimming removed 1 base at V and 4 bases at J, with 10 bases between. The DNA of the CDR3 is TGCGCCAGCAGCTTGCGTCAGGGCGCAGATACGCAGTATTTT. Its protein product is CASSLRQGADTQYF.

This clone occurred a few times. The chain links TRBV6-4 to TRBJ2-2, with D hard to call. CDR1 is MRHNA, CDR2 SNTAGT, per germline. Trimming stripped 6 bases from V and 5 bases from J, with 13 bases between. The CDR3 is 14 residues long. As DNA, the CDR3 is TGTGCCAGCAGCCCAAGCCCGGGTACCGGGGAGCTGTTTTTT. It encodes CASSPSPGTGELFF.

This clone has more than one count but fewer than ten. The chain couples TRBV20-1 to TRBJ1-1; D gene unclear. The germline V gene encodes CDR1 DFQATT and CDR2 SNEGSKA (reference sequence). The CDR3 has 11 amino acids. Deletions cut 5 bases from V and 3 bases from J, with 7 bases between. Here the CDR3 DNA reads TGCAGTGCTCACCGGGACACTGAAGCTTTCTTT. Translation gives CSAHRDTEAFF.

V and J are TRBV2 and TRBJ1-1; TRBD1 agrees at 7 bases. This CDR3 region has 15 residues. Trimming removed 7 bases from V and 4 bases from J; junction bases left unmatched: 12. Germline V gene data show CDR1 as SNHLY and CDR2 as FYNNEI. CDR3 coding DNA: TGTGCCAGCAAAGTGGAGGGGGCTCTGGGCACTGAAGCTTTCTTT. Translation gives CASKVEGALGTEAFF. The full variable domain, in which reference TRBV2 and TRBJ1-1 provide the parts outside the CDR3, is EPEVTQTPSHQVTQMGQEVILRCVPISNHLYFYWYRQILGQKVEFLVSFYNNEISEKSEIFDDQFSVERPDGSNFTLKIRSTKLEDSAMYFCASKVEGALGTEAFFGQGTRLTVV.

The chain couples TRBV7-9 to TRBJ2-7; D unclear. V gave up 11 bases and J gave up 3 bases, with 11 bases separating them. CDR1 SEHNR and CDR2 FQNEAQ come from the germline V gene (reference sequence). The CDR3 is made up of 11 amino acids. CDR3 nucleotide sequence: TGTGCCGTGCTAGTCGGCTACGAGCAGTACTTC. Encoded protein: CAVLVGYEQYF.